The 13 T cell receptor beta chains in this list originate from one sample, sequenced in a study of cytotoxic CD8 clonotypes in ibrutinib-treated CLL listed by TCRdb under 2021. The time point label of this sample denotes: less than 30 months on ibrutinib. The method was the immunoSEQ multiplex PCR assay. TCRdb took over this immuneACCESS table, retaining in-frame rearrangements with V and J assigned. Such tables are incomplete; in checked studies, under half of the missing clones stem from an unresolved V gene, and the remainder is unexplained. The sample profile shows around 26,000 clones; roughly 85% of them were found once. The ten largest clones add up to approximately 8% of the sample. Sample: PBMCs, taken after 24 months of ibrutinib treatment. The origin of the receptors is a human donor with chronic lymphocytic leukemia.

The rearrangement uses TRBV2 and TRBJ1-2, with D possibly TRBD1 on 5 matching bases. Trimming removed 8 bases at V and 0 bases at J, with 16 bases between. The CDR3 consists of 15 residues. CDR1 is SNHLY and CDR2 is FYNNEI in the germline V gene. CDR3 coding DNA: TGTGCCAGCGAGGGGACCCGACCCACTAACTATGGCTACACCTTC. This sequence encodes CASEGTRPTNYGYTF.

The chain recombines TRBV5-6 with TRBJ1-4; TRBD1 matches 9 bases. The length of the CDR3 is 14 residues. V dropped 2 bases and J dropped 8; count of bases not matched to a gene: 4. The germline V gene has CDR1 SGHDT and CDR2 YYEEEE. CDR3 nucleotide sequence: TGTGCCAGCAGCTTACAGGGGGCTGGAGAAAAACTGTTTTTT. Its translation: CASSLQGAGEKLFF.

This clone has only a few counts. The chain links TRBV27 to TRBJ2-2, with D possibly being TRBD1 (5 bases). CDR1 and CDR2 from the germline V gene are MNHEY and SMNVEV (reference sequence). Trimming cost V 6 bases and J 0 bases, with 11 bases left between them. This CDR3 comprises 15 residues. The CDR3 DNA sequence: TGTGCCAGCAGCTTACAGGTCGCGAACACCGGGGAGCTGTTTTTT. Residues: CASSLQVANTGELFF.

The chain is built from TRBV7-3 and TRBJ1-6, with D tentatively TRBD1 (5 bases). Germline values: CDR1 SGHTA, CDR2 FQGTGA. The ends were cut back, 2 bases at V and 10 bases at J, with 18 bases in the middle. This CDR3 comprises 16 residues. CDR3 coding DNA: TGTGCCAGCAGCTTATCGCCCTCAAGCGGGGGATCACCCCTCCACTTT. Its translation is CASSLSPSSGGSPLHF.

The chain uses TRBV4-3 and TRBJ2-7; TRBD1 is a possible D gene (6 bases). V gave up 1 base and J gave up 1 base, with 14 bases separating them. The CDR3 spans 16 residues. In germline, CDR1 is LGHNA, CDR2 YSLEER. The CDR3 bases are TGCGCCAGCAGCCAAGTCGACAGGCTATCTTCCTACGAGCAGTACTTC. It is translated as CASSQVDRLSSYEQYF.

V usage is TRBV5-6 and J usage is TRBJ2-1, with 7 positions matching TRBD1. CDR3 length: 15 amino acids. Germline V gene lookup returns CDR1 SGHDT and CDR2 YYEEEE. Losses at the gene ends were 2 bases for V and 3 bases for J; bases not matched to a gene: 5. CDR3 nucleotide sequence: TGTGCCAGCAGCTTCGGGGACAGCCGCTACAATGAGCAGTTCTTC. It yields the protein CASSFGDSRYNEQFF.

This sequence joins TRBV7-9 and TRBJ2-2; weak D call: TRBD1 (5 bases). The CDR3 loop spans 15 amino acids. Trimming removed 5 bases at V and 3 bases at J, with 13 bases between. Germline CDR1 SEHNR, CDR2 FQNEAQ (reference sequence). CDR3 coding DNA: TGTGCCAGCAGCCTTCTAGGGGCGGACACCGGGGAGCTGTTTTTT. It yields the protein CASSLLGADTGELFF. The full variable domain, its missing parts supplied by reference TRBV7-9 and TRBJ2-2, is DTGVSQNPRHKITKRGQNVTFRCDPISEHNRLYWYRQTLGQGPEFLTYFQNEAQLEKSRLLSDRFSAERPKGSFSTLEIQRTEQGDSAMYLCASSLLGADTGELFFGEGSRLTVL.

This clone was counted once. CDR3: CASSLAIAPGNGELFF. CDR3 nucleotides: TGTGCCAGCAGCTTAGCGATCGCCCCAGGGAACGGGGAGCTGTTTTTT. This sequence joins TRBV7-9 and TRBJ2-2; D may be TRBD1 (5 bases). V was trimmed by 0 bases and J by 7 bases, leaving 15 bases between them. The CDR3 consists of 16 residues. The V gene's germline CDR1 is SEHNR and CDR2 FQNEAQ (reference sequence).

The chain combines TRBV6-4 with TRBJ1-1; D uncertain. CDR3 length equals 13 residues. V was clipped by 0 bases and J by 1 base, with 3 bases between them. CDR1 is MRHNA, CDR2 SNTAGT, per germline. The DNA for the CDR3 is TGTGCCAGCAGTGACTCGAGGAACACTGAAGCTTTCTTT. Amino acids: CASSDSRNTEAFF.

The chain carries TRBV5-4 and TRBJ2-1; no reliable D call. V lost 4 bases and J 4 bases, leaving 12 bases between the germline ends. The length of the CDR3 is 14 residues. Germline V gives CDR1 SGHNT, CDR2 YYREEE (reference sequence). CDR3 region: CASSTPDQYNEQFF. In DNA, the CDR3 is TGTGCCAGCAGCACTCCCGATCAGTACAATGAGCAGTTCTTC.

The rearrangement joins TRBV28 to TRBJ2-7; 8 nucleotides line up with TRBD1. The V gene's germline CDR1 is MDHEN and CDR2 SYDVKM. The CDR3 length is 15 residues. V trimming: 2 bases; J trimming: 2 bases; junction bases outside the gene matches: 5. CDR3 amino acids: CASSLAGQDAYEQYF. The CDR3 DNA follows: TGTGCCAGCAGTTTAGCGGGACAGGACGCCTACGAGCAGTACTTC.

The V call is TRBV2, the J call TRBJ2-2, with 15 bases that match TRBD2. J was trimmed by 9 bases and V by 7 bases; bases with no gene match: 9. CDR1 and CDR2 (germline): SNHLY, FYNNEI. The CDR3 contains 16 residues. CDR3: CASNGLAGGLARELFF. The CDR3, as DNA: TGTGCCAGCAACGGACTAGCGGGGGGGCTGGCACGGGAGCTGTTTTTT. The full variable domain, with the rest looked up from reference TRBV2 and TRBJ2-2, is EPEVTQTPSHQVTQMGQEVILRCVPISNHLYFYWYRQILGQKVEFLVSFYNNEISEKSEIFDDQFSVERPDGSNFTLKIRSTKLEDSAMYFCASNGLAGGLARELFFGEGSRLTVL.

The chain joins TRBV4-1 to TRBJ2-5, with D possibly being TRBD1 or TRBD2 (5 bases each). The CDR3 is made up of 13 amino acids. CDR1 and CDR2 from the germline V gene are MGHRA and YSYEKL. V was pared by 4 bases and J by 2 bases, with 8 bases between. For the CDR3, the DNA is TGCGCCAGCAGCCGGGGACCACAAGAGACCCAGTACTTC. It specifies CASSRGPQETQYF.